This is a list of T cell receptor beta chains from one sample in a study of monozygotic twins with inflammatory bowel disease. One entry per CDR3 protein, without DNA, is what TCRdb gives after re-calling the 5' RACE reads. The sample table sets out approximately 200,000 distinct CDR3 sequences. The source material was blood. The receptor set was obtained from a human donor with ulcerative colitis or Crohn's disease, or a healthy co-twin of an affected twin (not recorded which). Both conserved end residues are part of each CDR3.

V	J	CDR3
TRBV7-9	TRBJ1-2	CASSLGNVGGYTF
TRBV27	TRBJ2-5	CASSPNWETQYF
TRBV5-1	TRBJ1-2	CASRRDGSRYGYTF
TRBV20-1	TRBJ2-5	CSAIRGARETQYF
TRBV20-1	TRBJ2-1	CSAREGTREQFF
TRBV20-1	TRBJ2-1	CSGSGRPDYNEQFF
TRBV5-1	TRBJ1-1	CASSSSGRNTEAFF
TRBV7-8	TRBJ2-7	CASRAPGNSYEQYF
TRBV2	TRBJ2-7	CASSATGVEQYF
TRBV12-3/TRBV12-4	TRBJ1-5	CASSLTGTGFRPQHF
TRBV20-1	TRBJ1-2	CSVADRRDYGYTF
TRBV7-3	TRBJ2-3	CASSLMEGGTQYF
TRBV3-1	TRBJ2-2	CASSSGTGINTGELFF
TRBV29-1	TRBJ2-1	CSVEAVVFHSEQFF
TRBV20-1	TRBJ2-5	CSAELDRPQETQYF
TRBV7-3	TRBJ2-3	CASSFGGSADTQYF
TRBV6-1	TRBJ1-5	CASIIRTASNQPQHF
TRBV7-9	TRBJ2-1	CASSRAGSEQFF
TRBV12-3/TRBV12-4	TRBJ2-3	CASSLGGVPTDTQYF
TRBV7-9	TRBJ2-7	CASSLGWDTDPYEQYF
TRBV11-2	TRBJ1-6	CASSLAGWNSPLHF
TRBV30	TRBJ1-2	CAWSVYGPGTGGSLYGYTF
TRBV5-1	TRBJ2-5	CASSKTDTDPQETQYF
TRBV12-3/TRBV12-4	TRBJ2-2	CASSRDYRVWWTGELFF
TRBV6-1	TRBJ1-2	CASRRIEGASYGYTF
TRBV7-9	TRBJ1-5	CASSWGGTDNQPQHF
TRBV19	TRBJ2-5	CASSIAGGLETQYF
TRBV6-1	TRBJ2-7	CASSGGRAFYEQYF
TRBV7-2	TRBJ1-3	CASSSDRGPGNTIYF
TRBV11-2	TRBJ2-2	CASSSQQIINTGELFF
TRBV27	TRBJ1-2	CASSWSGGVDGYTF
TRBV28	TRBJ1-5	CASSFPAGESMPQHF
TRBV12-3/TRBV12-4	TRBJ2-3	CASSLSSGYTDTQYF
TRBV7-9	TRBJ2-7	CASSLGTRYEQYF
TRBV7-9	TRBJ1-4	CASSFGLDEKLFF
TRBV7-9	TRBJ1-3	CASSSPGQLSGNTIYF
TRBV9	TRBJ2-3	CASSPRTSGSTDTQYF
TRBV14	TRBJ2-3	CASSLQPGDTQYF
TRBV5-1	TRBJ2-2	CASSRDSTTGELFF
TRBV29-1	TRBJ2-3	CSVIQGRTQYF
TRBV27	TRBJ1-1	CASSFSSNTEAFF
TRBV12-3/TRBV12-4	TRBJ1-2	CASSLGGDTGYGYTF
TRBV12-3/TRBV12-4	TRBJ1-4	CASSSRTTTNEKLFF
TRBV5-1	TRBJ2-5	CASSIGQGFEETQYF
TRBV12-3/TRBV12-4	TRBJ1-1	CASSRQGSGEAFF
TRBV5-1	TRBJ1-2	CASSLEQGAIYGYTF
TRBV5-6	TRBJ2-6	CASSRRQTGANVLTF
TRBV9	TRBJ2-1	CASSVGASGGKYNEQFF
TRBV7-2	TRBJ1-6	CASSLALKGESPLHF
TRBV11-2	TRBJ2-3	CASLGRSRTDTQYF